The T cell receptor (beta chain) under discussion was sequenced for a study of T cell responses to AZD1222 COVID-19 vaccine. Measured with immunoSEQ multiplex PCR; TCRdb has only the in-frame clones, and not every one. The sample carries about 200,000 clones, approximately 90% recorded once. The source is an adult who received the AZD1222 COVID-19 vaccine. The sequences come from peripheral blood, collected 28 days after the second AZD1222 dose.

In nucleotides, the CDR3 is TGTGCCAGCAGCTTGCTAGCGGGGGCCACAGATACGCAGTATTTT. This codes for CASSLLAGATDTQYF. This chain connects TRBV7-2 to TRBJ2-3, with 10 bases matching TRBD2. Germline V gives CDR1 SGHTA, CDR2 FQGNSA. The CDR3 sequence is 15 residues long. V trimming: 3 bases; J trimming: 2 bases; junction bases outside the gene matches: 2.